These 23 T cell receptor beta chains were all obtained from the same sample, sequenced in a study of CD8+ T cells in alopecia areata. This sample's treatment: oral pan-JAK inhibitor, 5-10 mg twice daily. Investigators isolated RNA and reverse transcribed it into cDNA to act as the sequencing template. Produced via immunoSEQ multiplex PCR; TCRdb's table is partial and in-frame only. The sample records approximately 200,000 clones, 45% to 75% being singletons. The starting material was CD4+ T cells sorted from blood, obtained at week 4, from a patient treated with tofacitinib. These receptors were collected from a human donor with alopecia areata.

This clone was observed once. The chain's CDR3 is CSVEAGAYNEQFF. CDR3 sequence (DNA): TGCAGCGTTGAGGCGGGGGCGTACAATGAGCAGTTCTTC. The chain employs TRBV29-1 and TRBJ2-1, with a weak D call TRBD2 (7 bases). Trimming took 3 bases from V and 4 from J, leaving 10 bases between them. This CDR3 region has 13 residues. Germline CDR1 and CDR2: SQVTM and ANQGSEA.

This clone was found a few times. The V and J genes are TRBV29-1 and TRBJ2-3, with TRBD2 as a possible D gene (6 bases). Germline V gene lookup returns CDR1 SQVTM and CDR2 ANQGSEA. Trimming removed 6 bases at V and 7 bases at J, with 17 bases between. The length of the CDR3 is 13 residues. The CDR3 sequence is CSVTSSAEHTQYF. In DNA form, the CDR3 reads TGCAGCGTGACTAGTTCGGCGGAACATACGCAGTATTTT.

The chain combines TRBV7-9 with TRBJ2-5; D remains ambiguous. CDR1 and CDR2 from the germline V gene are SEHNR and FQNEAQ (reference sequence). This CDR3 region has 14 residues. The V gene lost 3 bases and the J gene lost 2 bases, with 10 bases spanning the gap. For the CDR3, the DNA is TGTGCCAGCAGCTTCTCCGGTCCACAAGAGACCCAGTACTTC. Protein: CASSFSGPQETQYF.

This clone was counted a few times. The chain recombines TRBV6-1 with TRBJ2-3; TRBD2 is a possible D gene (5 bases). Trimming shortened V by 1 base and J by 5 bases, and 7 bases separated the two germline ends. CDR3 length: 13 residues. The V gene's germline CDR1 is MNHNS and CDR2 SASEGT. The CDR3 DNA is TGTGCCAGCAGTGAAGTACGGGAAGATACGCAGTATTTT. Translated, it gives CASSEVREDTQYF.

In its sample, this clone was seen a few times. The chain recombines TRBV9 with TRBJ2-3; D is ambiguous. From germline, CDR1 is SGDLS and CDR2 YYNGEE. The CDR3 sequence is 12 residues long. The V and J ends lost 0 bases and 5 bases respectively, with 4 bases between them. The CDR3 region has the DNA TGTGCCAGCAGCGTAGCCGGAGATACGCAGTATTTT. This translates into CASSVAGDTQYF.

The CDR3 reads CASSLRTGDGETQYF. DNA for the CDR3: TGCGCCAGCAGCCTGCGGACAGGGGATGGGGAGACCCAGTACTTC. The chain carries TRBV5-1 and TRBJ2-5; 9 bases line up with TRBD1. The CDR3 length is 15 residues. Germline V gives CDR1 SGHRS, CDR2 YFSETQ. Germline trimming cut 4 bases from V and 5 bases from J; bases unmatched to any gene: 9.

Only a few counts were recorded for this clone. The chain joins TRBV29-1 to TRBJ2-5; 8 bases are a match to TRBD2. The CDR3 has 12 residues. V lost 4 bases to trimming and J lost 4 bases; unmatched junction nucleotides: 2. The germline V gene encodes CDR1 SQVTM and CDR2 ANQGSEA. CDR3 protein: CSVALAVETQYF. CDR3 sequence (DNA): TGCAGCGTTGCACTAGCGGTAGAGACCCAGTACTTC.

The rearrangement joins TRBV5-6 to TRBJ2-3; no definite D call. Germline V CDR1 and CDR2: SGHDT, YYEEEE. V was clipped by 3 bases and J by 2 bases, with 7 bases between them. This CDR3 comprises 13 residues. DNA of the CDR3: TGTGCCAGCAGCTCCCGACCCACAGATACGCAGTATTTT. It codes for CASSSRPTDTQYF.

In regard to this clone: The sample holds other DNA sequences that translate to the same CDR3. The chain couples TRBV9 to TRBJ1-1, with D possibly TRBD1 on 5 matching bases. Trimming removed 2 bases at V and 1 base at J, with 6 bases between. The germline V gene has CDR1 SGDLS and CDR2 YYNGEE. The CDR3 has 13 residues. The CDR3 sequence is CASSVTGNTEAFF. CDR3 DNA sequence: TGTGCCAGCAGCGTCACAGGGAACACTGAAGCTTTCTTT.

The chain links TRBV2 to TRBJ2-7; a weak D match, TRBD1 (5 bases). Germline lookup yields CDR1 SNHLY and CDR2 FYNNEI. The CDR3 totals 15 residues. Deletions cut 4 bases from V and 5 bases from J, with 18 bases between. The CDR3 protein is CASSGGLGQWDEQYF. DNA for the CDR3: TGTGCCAGCAGTGGAGGATTGGGGCAGTGGGACGAGCAGTACTTC.

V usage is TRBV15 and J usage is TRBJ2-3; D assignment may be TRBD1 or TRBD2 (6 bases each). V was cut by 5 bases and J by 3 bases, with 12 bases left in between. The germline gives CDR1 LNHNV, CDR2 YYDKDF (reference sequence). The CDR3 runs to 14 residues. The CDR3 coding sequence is TGTGCCACCAGCCCGGGGGCGGTAACAGATACGCAGTATTTT. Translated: CATSPGAVTDTQYF.

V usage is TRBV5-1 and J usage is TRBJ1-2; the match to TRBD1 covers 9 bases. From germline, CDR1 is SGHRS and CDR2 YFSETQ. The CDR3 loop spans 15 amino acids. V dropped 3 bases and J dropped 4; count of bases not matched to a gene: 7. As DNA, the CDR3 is TGCGCCAGCAGCTCGATCGGGGGACAGGGCTATGGCTACACCTTC. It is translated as CASSSIGGQGYGYTF.

Written as DNA, the CDR3 is TGCAGCGTTGAGGGGGGAAGGGGGGAGACCCAGTACTTC. This codes for CSVEGGRGETQYF. This rearrangement joins TRBV29-1 to TRBJ2-5; D may correspond to TRBD1 or TRBD2 (6 bases each). V was pared by 3 bases and J by 5 bases, with 13 bases between. The CDR3 covers 13 residues. Germline V gives CDR1 SQVTM, CDR2 ANQGSEA. The whole variable domain, remainder taken from reference TRBV29-1 and TRBJ2-5, is SAVISQKPSRDICQRGTSLTIQCQVDSQVTMMFWYRQQPGQSLTLIATANQGSEATYESGFVIDKFPISRPNLTFSTLTVSNMSPEDSSIYLCSVEGGRGETQYFGPGTRLLVL.

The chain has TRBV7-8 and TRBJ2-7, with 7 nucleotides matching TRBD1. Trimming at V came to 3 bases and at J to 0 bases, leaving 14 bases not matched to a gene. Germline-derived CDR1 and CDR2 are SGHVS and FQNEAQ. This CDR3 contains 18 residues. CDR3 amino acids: CASSFSTLTGSGSYEQYF. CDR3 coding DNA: TGTGCCAGCAGCTTTTCGACCTTGACAGGGTCGGGCTCCTACGAGCAGTACTTC.

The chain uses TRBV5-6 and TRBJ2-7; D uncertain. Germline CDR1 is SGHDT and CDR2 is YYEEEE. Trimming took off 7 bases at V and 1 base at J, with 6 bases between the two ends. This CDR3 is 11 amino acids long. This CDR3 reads CASRRSYEQYF. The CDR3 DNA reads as TGTGCCAGCCGTCGGTCCTACGAGCAGTACTTC.

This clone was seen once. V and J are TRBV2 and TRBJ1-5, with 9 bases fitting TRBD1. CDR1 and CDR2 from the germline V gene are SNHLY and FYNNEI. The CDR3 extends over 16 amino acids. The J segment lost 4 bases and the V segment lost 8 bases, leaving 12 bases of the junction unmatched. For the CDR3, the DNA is TGTGCCAGCCTTAAACGGGGACAGGGCACTAATCAGCCCCAGCATTTT. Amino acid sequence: CASLKRGQGTNQPQHF.

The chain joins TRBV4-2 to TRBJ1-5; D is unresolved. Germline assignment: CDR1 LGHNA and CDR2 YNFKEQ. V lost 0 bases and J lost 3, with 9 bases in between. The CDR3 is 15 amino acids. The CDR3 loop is CASSQDWSDNQPQHF. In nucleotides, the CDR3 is TGTGCCAGCAGCCAAGATTGGTCAGACAATCAGCCCCAGCATTTT.

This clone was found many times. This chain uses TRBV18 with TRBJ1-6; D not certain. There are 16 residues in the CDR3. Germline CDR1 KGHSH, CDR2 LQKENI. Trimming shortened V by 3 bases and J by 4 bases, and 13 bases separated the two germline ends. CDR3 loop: CASSPSRLEYNSPLHF. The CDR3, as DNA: TGTGCCAGCTCACCGTCACGACTGGAATATAATTCACCCCTCCACTTT.

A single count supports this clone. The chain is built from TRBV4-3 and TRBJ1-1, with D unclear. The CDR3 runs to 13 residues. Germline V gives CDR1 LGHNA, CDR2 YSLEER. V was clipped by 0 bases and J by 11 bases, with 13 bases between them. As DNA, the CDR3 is TGCGCCAGCAGCCAAGAGGGGAGGGCTCAGGCTTTCTTT. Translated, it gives CASSQEGRAQAFF.

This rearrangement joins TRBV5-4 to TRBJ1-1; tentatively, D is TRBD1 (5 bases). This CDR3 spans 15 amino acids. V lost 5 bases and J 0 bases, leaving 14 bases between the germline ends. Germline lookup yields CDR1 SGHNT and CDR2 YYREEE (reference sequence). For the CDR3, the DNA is TGTGCCAGCAGGAAGTGGGACGGAATGAACACTGAAGCTTTCTTT. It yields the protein CASRKWDGMNTEAFF.

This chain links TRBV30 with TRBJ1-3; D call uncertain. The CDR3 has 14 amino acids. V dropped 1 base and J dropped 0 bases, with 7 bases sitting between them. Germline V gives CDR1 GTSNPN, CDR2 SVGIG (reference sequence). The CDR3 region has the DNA TGTGCCTGGAGTGAAGGTAGCTCTGGAAACACCATATATTTT. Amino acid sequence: CAWSEGSSGNTIYF.

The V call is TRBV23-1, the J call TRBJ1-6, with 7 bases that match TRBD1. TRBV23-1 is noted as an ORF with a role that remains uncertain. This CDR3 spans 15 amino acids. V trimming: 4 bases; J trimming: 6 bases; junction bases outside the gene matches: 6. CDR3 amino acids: CASSPRDSLNSPLHF. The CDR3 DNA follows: TGCGCCAGCAGTCCCCGGGACAGCCTTAATTCACCCCTCCACTTT.

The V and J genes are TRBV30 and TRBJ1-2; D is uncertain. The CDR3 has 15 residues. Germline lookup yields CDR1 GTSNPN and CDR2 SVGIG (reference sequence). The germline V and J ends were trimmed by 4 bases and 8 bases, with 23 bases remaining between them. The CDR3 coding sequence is TGTGCCTGGAACTCGGGCATAGAATGGAAGGGCGGCTACACCTTC. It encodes CAWNSGIEWKGGYTF. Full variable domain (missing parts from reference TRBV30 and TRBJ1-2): SQTIHQWPATLVQPVGSPLSLECTVEGTSNPNLYWYRQAAGRGLQLLFYSVGIGQISSEVPQNLSASRPQDRQFILSSKKLLLSDSGFYLCAWNSGIEWKGGYTFGSGTRLTVV.